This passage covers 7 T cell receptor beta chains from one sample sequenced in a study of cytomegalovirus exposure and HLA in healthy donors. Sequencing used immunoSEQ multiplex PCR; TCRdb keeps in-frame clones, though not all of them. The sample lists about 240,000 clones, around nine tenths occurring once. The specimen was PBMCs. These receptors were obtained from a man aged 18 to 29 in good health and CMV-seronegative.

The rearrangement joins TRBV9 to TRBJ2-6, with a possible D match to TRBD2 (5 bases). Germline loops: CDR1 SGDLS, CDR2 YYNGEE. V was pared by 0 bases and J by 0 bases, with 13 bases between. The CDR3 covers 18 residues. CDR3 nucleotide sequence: TGTGCCAGCAGCGTAGGGGCGGGTAGATTCTCTGGGGCCAACGTCCTGACTTTC. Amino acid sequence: CASSVGAGRFSGANVLTF.

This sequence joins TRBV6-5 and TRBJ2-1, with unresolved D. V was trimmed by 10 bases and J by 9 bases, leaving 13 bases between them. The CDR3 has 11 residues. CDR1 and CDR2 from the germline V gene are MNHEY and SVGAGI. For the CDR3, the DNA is TGTGCCACCGTTCACTTCGGTGAGCAGTTCTTC. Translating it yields CATVHFGEQFF.

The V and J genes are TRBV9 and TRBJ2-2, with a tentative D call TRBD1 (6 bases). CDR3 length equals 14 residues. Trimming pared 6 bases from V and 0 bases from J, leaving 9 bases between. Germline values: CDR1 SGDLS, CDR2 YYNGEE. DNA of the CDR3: TGTGCCAGCACGGACAGAGCGAACACCGGGGAGCTGTTTTTT. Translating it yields CASTDRANTGELFF.

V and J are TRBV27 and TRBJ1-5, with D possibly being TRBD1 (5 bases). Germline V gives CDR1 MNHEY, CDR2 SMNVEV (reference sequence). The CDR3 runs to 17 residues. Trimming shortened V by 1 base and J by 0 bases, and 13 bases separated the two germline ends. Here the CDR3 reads CASSLWGRVHSNQPQHF. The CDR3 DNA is TGTGCCAGCAGTTTATGGGGCAGGGTCCATAGCAATCAGCCCCAGCATTTT.

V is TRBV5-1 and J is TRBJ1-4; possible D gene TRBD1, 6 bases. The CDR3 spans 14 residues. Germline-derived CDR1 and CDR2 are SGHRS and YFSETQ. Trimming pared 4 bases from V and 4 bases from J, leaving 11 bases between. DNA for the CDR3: TGCGCCAGCAGCGCACAGGGTGGTAATGAAAAACTGTTTTTT. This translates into CASSAQGGNEKLFF. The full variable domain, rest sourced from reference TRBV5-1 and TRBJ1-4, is KAGVTQTPRYLIKTRGQQVTLSCSPISGHRSVSWYQQTPGQGLQFLFEYFSETQRNKGNFPGRFSGRQFSNSRSEMNVSTLELGDSALYLCASSAQGGNEKLFFGSGTQLSVL.

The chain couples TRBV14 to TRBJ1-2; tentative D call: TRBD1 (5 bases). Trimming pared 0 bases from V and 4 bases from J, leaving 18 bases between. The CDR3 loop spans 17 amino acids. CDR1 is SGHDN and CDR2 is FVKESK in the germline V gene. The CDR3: CASSQDGGTVGLYGYTF. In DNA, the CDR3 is TGTGCCAGCAGCCAAGATGGGGGGACGGTCGGACTCTATGGCTACACCTTC.

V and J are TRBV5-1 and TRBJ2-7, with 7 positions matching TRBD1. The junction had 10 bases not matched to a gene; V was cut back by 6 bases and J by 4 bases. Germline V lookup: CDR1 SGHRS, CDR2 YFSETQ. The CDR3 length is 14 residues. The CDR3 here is CASTEGQRKYEQYF. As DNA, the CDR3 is TGCGCCAGCACCGAGGGACAGAGAAAATACGAGCAGTACTTC.